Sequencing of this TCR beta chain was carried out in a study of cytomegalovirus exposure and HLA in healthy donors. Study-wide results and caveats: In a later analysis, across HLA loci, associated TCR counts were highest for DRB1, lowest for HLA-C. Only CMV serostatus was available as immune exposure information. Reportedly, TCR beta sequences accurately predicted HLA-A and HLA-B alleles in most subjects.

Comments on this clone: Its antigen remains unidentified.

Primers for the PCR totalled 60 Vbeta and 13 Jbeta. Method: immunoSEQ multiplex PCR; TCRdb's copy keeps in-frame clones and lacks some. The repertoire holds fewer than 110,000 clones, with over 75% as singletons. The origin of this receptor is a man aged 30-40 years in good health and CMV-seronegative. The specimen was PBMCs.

The CDR3 is CASSSGRANSNQPQHF. The CDR3 DNA reads as TGTGCCAGCAGCTCAGGGAGAGCTAATAGCAATCAGCCCCAGCATTTT. The rearrangement links TRBV13 to TRBJ1-5; D may be TRBD1 (5 bases). V was trimmed by 4 bases and J by 0 bases, leaving 13 bases between them. The germline V gene has CDR1 PRHDT and CDR2 FYEKMQ (reference sequence). The CDR3 runs 16 residues.